A single T cell receptor beta chain is shown here with its context. Its antigen is not identified. The table came from immunoSEQ multiplex PCR; TCRdb's copy has only in-frame clones and leaves some out. The sample shows roughly 120,000 clones, approximately 90% of them seen only once. These data are taken from a study of graft-versus-host responses after intestinal transplantation. Turning to the study itself: Each recipient received anti-thymocyte globulin induction, then tacrolimus and steroids for roughly 3 years.

CDR1 is MNHEY and CDR2 is SVGAGI in the germline V gene. The CDR3 contains 14 residues. The ends were cut back, 5 bases at V and 2 bases at J, with 13 bases in the middle. Here the sequenced sample was unstimulated CD4+ T cells sorted from spleen or lymph node cells, taken before transplant. V gene TRBV6-5 combines with J gene TRBJ2-7, with D tentatively TRBD2 (5 bases). This TCR came from a human donor who was the organ donor for an intestinal transplant. CDR3 nucleotide sequence: TGTGCCAGCAGTAGAGGTCGGGGAGCCTACGAGCAGTACTTC. Translated, it gives CASSRGRGAYEQYF.